These T cell receptor beta chains were read from a single sample in a study of blood T cell repertoires in COVID-19. The protocol was immunoSEQ multiplex PCR, while the TCRdb copy is restricted to in-frame clones and leaves out a portion. The profile shows about 300,000 clones, 75% to 95% of them singletons. Sequenced: peripheral blood. The receptors were gathered from a woman in her twenties or thirties with COVID-19, enrolled during active disease. Each CDR3 is given with its conserved first and last residue.

>TRBJ1-2|TRBV5-4
CASSLETRRYTF
>TRBJ2-2|TRBV30
CAWSKAGPRTGELFF
>TRBJ2-3|TRBV24-1
CATSDLSRGGTDTQYF
>TRBJ2-7|TRBV28
CASLRTYSPYEQYF
>TRBJ1-1|TRBV5-1
CASSSDRGGRTEAFF
>TRBJ2-7|TRBV12-3/TRBV12-4
CASSSRGEQYF
>TRBJ2-3|TRBV7-9
CASSLVTGPDTQYF
>TRBJ1-2|TRBV5-6
CASSLLEAGYTF
>TRBJ2-1|TRBV24-1
CATSSVWRGNNNEQFF
>TRBJ2-3|TRBV27
CASKFRGPTDTQYF
>TRBJ1-5|TRBV28
CASSPPQGSYWQPQHF
>TRBJ2-4|TRBV7-9
CASSLALAKNIQYF
>TRBJ1-1|TRBV5-4
CASSSVGNTEAFF
>TRBJ2-2|TRBV7-2
CASSVRQAVTGELFF
>TRBJ2-7|TRBV7-6
CASSLAGQGGIEQYF
>TRBJ2-2|TRBV3-1/TRBV3-2
CASSQDLFPGELFF
>TRBJ2-1|TRBV7-8
CASSLETSGSPSYNEQFF
>TRBJ1-1|TRBV19
CASSMRQTNTEAFF
>TRBJ1-4|TRBV5-6
CASSEDRYNEKLFF
>TRBJ2-1|TRBV9
CASSVEGTSGYNEQFF
>TRBJ1-1|TRBV28
CASSSRTEENTEAFF
>TRBJ2-7|TRBV6-6
CASSYSASGSYEQYF
>TRBJ1-4|TRBV4-3
CASSQAGSTNEKLFF
>TRBJ1-6|TRBV30
CACENRASGNSPLHF
>TRBJ1-2|TRBV6-5
CASSYEGGDGYTF
>TRBJ1-3|TRBV19
CASSLDSEGNTIYF
>TRBJ2-5|TRBV5-1
CASSLAGGTYQETQYF
>TRBJ2-2|TRBV5-5
CASSLGQGSPTGELFF
>TRBJ1-2|TRBV28
CASSLLAGNYGYTF
>TRBJ1-4|TRBV19
CASMRQGGTKLFF
>TRBJ2-6|TRBV5-1
CASSDSSGANVLTF
>TRBJ2-3|TRBV5-1
CASSLEGGPSDTQYF
>TRBJ2-5|TRBV18
CASSPGRGETQYF